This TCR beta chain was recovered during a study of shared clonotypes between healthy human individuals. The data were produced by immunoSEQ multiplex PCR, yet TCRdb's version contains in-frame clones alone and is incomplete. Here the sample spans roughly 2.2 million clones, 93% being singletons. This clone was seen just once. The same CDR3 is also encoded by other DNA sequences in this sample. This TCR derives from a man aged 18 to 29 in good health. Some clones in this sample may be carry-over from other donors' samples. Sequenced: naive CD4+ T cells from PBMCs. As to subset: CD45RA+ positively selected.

The CDR3 is CASSAQGRAEAFF. CDR3 sequence (DNA): TGTGCCAGCAGTGCCCAGGGGCGCGCTGAAGCTTTCTTT. The rearrangement uses TRBV2 and TRBJ1-1, with D possibly being TRBD1 (6 bases). The CDR3 sequence is 13 residues long. V gave up 4 bases and J gave up 6 bases, with 12 bases separating them. The germline gives CDR1 SNHLY, CDR2 FYNNEI.